The present TCR beta chain was sequenced within a study of cytomegalovirus exposure and HLA in healthy donors. This CDR3 spans 14 amino acids. Germline-derived CDR1 and CDR2 are MNHEY and SVGAGI. V trimming: 5 bases; J trimming: 4 bases; junction bases outside the gene matches: 4. Sequencing used immunoSEQ multiplex PCR; TCRdb keeps in-frame clones, though not all of them. The table includes 220,000 or so clones, 80% to 85% detected once. The sequencing input was PBMCs. The chain has TRBV6-5 and TRBJ2-1, with TRBD2 matching over 8 bases. This receptor was obtained from a woman in her twenties or thirties in good health and CMV-seropositive. The CDR3 protein is CASSRSGAYNEQFF. DNA of the CDR3: TGTGCCAGCAGTCGTAGCGGGGCTTACAATGAGCAGTTCTTC.